Below, 25 T cell receptor beta chains from the same sample are listed, as sequenced in a study of OX40 agonist ivuxolimab in advanced cancers. Generated by immunoSEQ multiplex PCR, the TCRdb table keeps only in-frame clones and is missing some. The repertoire includes 50,000 to 65,000 clones, approximately 86% of them detected once, and about 3.7% sits in the top ten. Specimen: CD4+ or CD8+ T cells sorted from blood, collected in a trial of the OX40 agonist ivuxolimab. These receptors came from an adult with an advanced solid tumor such as melanoma, head and neck, liver or kidney cancer.

The chain uses TRBV15 and TRBJ2-4; 7 bases match TRBD1. Germline values: CDR1 LNHNV, CDR2 YYDKDF (reference sequence). The V and J ends lost 5 bases and 0 bases, in that order; junction bases with no gene match: 10. This CDR3 comprises 17 residues. Written as DNA, the CDR3 is TGTGCCACCAGCTTCACGCAAGGGGGCCTAGCCAAAAACATTCAGTACTTC. Residues: CATSFTQGGLAKNIQYF.

This rearrangement joins TRBV5-1 to TRBJ1-1, with TRBD1 matching 10 bases. The V gene's germline CDR1 is SGHRS and CDR2 YFSETQ. With 0 bases clipped from V and 7 bases from J, the junction kept 3 bases outside the gene matches. This CDR3 region has 14 residues. CDR3 protein: CASSLGDRGGEAFF. The CDR3 coding sequence is TGCGCCAGCAGCTTGGGGGACAGGGGAGGTGAAGCTTTCTTT.

The rearrangement uses TRBV6-6 and TRBJ1-1; D is uncertain. The germline V and J ends were trimmed by 2 bases and 11 bases, with 12 bases remaining between them. The CDR3 runs to 12 residues. CDR1 MNHNY and CDR2 SVGAGI come from the germline V gene (reference sequence). CDR3 DNA sequence: TGTGCCAGCAGTTACACCAGAGAAAACGCTTTCTTT. Its protein is CASSYTRENAFF.

Here the CDR3 DNA reads TGTGCCAGCAGCCTGGGAGGGGCGGTCGGCTCCTACGAGCAGTACTTC. This gives the protein CASSLGGAVGSYEQYF. This chain connects TRBV5-4 to TRBJ2-7; 7 bases map to TRBD2. CDR3 size: 16 residues. The V gene end was trimmed by 4 bases and the J gene end by 0 bases; junction bases not matched to a gene: 10. Per germline, CDR1 SGHNT and CDR2 YYREEE (reference sequence).

This chain joins TRBV28 and TRBJ2-4, with no clear D. Looked up from germline, CDR1 is MDHEN and CDR2 is SYDVKM. CDR3 length: 10 amino acids. CDR3 in amino acids: CACGLNIQYF. The CDR3 nucleotides read TGTGCTTGCGGCTTAAACATTCAGTACTTC.

The chain links TRBV5-1 to TRBJ2-6; D may be TRBD1 (5 bases). This CDR3 is built from 16 residues. Germline values: CDR1 SGHRS, CDR2 YFSETQ. Trimming shortened V by 0 bases and J by 2 bases, and 9 bases separated the two germline ends. This CDR3 reads CASSLVSGTGANVLTF. The CDR3 bases are TGCGCCAGCAGCTTGGTTTCAGGGACTGGGGCCAACGTCCTGACTTTC.

The V gene is TRBV6-5, the J gene TRBJ2-2; D not certain. V gave up 2 bases and J gave up 0 bases, with 7 bases separating them. The length of the CDR3 is 15 residues. CDR1 and CDR2 from the germline V gene are MNHEY and SVGAGI. CDR3 coding DNA: TGTGCCAGCAGTTACGGCAGAGCGAACACCGGGGAGCTGTTTTTT. It codes for CASSYGRANTGELFF.

This chain joins TRBV6-4 and TRBJ1-5; a possible D gene is TRBD1 (6 bases). Per germline, CDR1 MRHNA and CDR2 SNTAGT. Deletions cut 3 bases from V and 6 bases from J, with 15 bases between. CDR3 length: 15 amino acids. CDR3 sequence reads: CASSEQGFLGQPQHF. The CDR3 coding sequence is TGTGCCAGCAGTGAACAGGGTTTCCTGGGTCAGCCCCAGCATTTT.

The CDR3 region is CASSLTLGAYGYTF. The CDR3 DNA sequence: TGTGCCAGCAGCCTAACCCTGGGGGCCTATGGCTACACCTTC. The chain carries TRBV7-9 and TRBJ1-2; a weak D match, TRBD1 (6 bases). This CDR3 region has 14 residues. Trimming cost V 5 bases and J 4 bases, with 14 bases left between them. Germline CDR1 reads SEHNR; CDR2 reads FQNEAQ (reference sequence).

This sequence joins TRBV4-3 and TRBJ2-2; 12 bases line up with TRBD2. This CDR3 contains 16 residues. J was trimmed by 12 bases and V by 3 bases; bases with no gene match: 11. Germline CDR1 and CDR2: LGHNA and YSLEER. DNA of the CDR3: TGCGCCAGCAGCCAGATAGGACTAGCGGGACCCTCAAAGCTGTTTTTT. This codes for CASSQIGLAGPSKLFF.

The sample holds a few counts of this clone. The V and J genes are TRBV6-1 and TRBJ1-2; 9 bases agree with TRBD1. The V gene end was trimmed by 10 bases and the J gene end by 5 bases; junction bases not matched to a gene: 8. Germline V CDR1 and CDR2: MNHNS, SASEGT. This CDR3 region has 13 residues. CDR3 region: CANTGGAGYGYTF. CDR3 DNA: TGTGCCAATACAGGGGGCGCGGGTTATGGCTACACCTTC.

The rearrangement links TRBV19 to TRBJ2-6; TRBD1 matches at 7 bases. The length of the CDR3 is 15 residues. The V and J ends lost 4 bases and 2 bases, in that order; junction bases with no gene match: 2. Per the germline V gene, CDR1 is LNHDA and CDR2 is SQIVND (reference sequence). CDR3 amino acids: CASSKGAPGANVLTF. DNA of the CDR3: TGTGCCAGTAGTAAGGGGGCGCCTGGGGCCAACGTCCTGACTTTC.

This sequence joins TRBV5-1 and TRBJ1-1; D call uncertain. Trimming cost V 1 base and J 1 base, with 8 bases left between them. The CDR3 totals 14 residues. Per the germline V gene, CDR1 is SGHRS and CDR2 is YFSETQ. In DNA form, the CDR3 reads TGCGCCAGCAGCTTGATTCCCACGAACACTGAAGCTTTCTTT. Translating it yields CASSLIPTNTEAFF. The whole variable domain, filled in from reference TRBV5-1 and TRBJ1-1, reads KAGVTQTPRYLIKTRGQQVTLSCSPISGHRSVSWYQQTPGQGLQFLFEYFSETQRNKGNFPGRFSGRQFSNSRSEMNVSTLELGDSALYLCASSLIPTNTEAFFGQGTRLTVV.

This clone has more than one count but fewer than ten. The chain joins TRBV6-1 to TRBJ2-7; D is uncertain. V was shortened by 4 bases and J by 4 bases, with 8 bases between the two germline ends. Germline loops: CDR1 MNHNS, CDR2 SASEGT. The CDR3 covers 12 residues. Here the CDR3 reads CASSVRIYEQYF. In DNA, the CDR3 is TGTGCCAGCAGTGTACGGATATACGAGCAGTACTTC.

This sequence joins TRBV28 and TRBJ1-5; 12 positions match TRBD1. The CDR3 is 17 amino acids. CDR1 is MDHEN, CDR2 SYDVKM, per germline. J was trimmed by 6 bases and V by 6 bases; bases with no gene match: 12. The CDR3 bases are TGTGCCAGCAGACCGGGACAGGGGGCGGCGATAGGTCAGCCCCAGCATTTT. It is translated as CASRPGQGAAIGQPQHF.

The gene calls are TRBV11-2 and TRBJ1-2, with D unresolved. The CDR3 covers 14 residues. The V end was cut by 5 bases, the J end by 7 bases, with 17 bases between. The V gene's germline CDR1 is SGHAT and CDR2 FQNNGV. In DNA, the CDR3 is TGTGCCAGCAGCCACCCTGGGAGGGTCGGTGGCTACACCTTC. Translation: CASSHPGRVGGYTF.

J is TRBJ1-3 and V is TRBV6-5, with D maybe TRBD1 (6 bases). This CDR3 has 14 amino acids. Between the trimmed V and J ends, which lost 8 bases and 6 bases, there was a span of 17 bases. The germline gives CDR1 MNHEY, CDR2 SVGAGI. The CDR3 sequence: CASRGHLRENTIYF. The CDR3 DNA sequence: TGTGCCAGCCGGGGACACCTCCGTGAAAACACCATATATTTT.

The V gene is TRBV12-5, the J gene TRBJ2-2, with TRBD2 matching 8 bases. The CDR3 extends over 18 amino acids. Per germline, CDR1 LGHNT and CDR2 FRNRAP. V lost 3 bases and J lost 1; bases outside the gene matches: 10. The CDR3 spells CASGFMALAALNTGELFF. CDR3 DNA sequence: TGTGCTAGTGGTTTTATGGCACTAGCGGCCCTGAACACCGGGGAGCTGTTTTTT.

V is TRBV29-1 and J is TRBJ1-5; 8 bases line up with TRBD1. V shed 5 bases, J shed 2 bases, and the junction held 8 bases outside the gene matches. There are 15 residues in the CDR3. CDR1 SQVTM and CDR2 ANQGSEA come from the germline V gene. The CDR3 nucleotides are TGCAGCGTTTTGGACAGGGAGTCCGGCAATCAGCCCCAGCATTTT. Its translation is CSVLDRESGNQPQHF. Supplemented by reference TRBV29-1 and TRBJ1-5, the full variable domain reads SAVISQKPSRDICQRGTSLTIQCQVDSQVTMMFWYRQQPGQSLTLIATANQGSEATYESGFVIDKFPISRPNLTFSTLTVSNMSPEDSSIYLCSVLDRESGNQPQHFGDGTRLSIL.

The rearrangement joins TRBV5-6 to TRBJ1-2, with 7 bases matching TRBD1. This CDR3 has 14 amino acids. With V trimmed by 0 bases and J by 7 bases, 6 bases remained unmatched. Germline V lookup: CDR1 SGHDT, CDR2 YYEEEE. The CDR3 reads CASSLAQGTRGYTF. The CDR3 nucleotides read TGTGCCAGCAGCTTGGCACAGGGGACCCGTGGCTACACCTTC.

V is TRBV30 and J is TRBJ2-1, with TRBD2 matching over 11 bases. Trimming cost V 8 bases and J 6 bases; bases outside gene matches: 6. CDR3 length: 13 amino acids. CDR1 and CDR2 from the germline V gene are GTSNPN and SVGIG (reference sequence). The CDR3 DNA reads as TGTGCCACCTGGGGGACTAGCGGCAATGAGCAGTTCTTC. Its protein is CATWGTSGNEQFF.

J is TRBJ2-7 and V is TRBV7-6; D remains ambiguous. This CDR3 is 12 amino acids long. In germline, CDR1 is SGHVS, CDR2 FNYEAQ. V dropped 2 bases and J dropped 3 bases, with 5 bases sitting between them. CDR3 sequence: CASSLRVYEQYF. CDR3 sequence (DNA): TGTGCCAGCAGCTTAAGGGTCTACGAGCAGTACTTC.

This clone was recorded only once. The rearrangement links TRBV28 to TRBJ2-2; tentatively, D is TRBD1 (5 bases). The CDR3 has 16 residues. Germline assignment: CDR1 MDHEN and CDR2 SYDVKM. V dropped 6 bases and J dropped 1 base, with 15 bases sitting between them. The CDR3 DNA follows: TGTGCCAGCAGGGGGCCGTTGTCAGTGAACACCGGGGAGCTGTTTTTT. Translated, it gives CASRGPLSVNTGELFF. The complete variable domain, with remaining parts taken from reference TRBV28 and TRBJ2-2, reads DVKVTQSSRYLVKRTGEKVFLECVQDMDHENMFWYRQDPGLGLRLIYFSYDVKMKEKGDIPEGYSVSREKKERFSLILESASTNQTSMYLCASRGPLSVNTGELFFGEGSRLTVL.

The V call is TRBV5-1, the J call TRBJ2-2; D might be TRBD2 (5 bases). The germline V gene encodes CDR1 SGHRS and CDR2 YFSETQ. Trimming cost V 0 bases and J 3 bases, with 15 bases left between them. The CDR3 is 17 residues long. The CDR3 loop is CASSLVVTQADTGELFF. CDR3 bases: TGCGCCAGCAGCTTGGTAGTCACCCAAGCGGACACCGGGGAGCTGTTTTTT.

The chain employs TRBV19 and TRBJ1-5; the D gene is possibly TRBD1 (5 bases). Per germline, CDR1 LNHDA and CDR2 SQIVND (reference sequence). This CDR3 is 18 amino acids long. Trimming removed 4 bases at V and 1 base at J, with 20 bases between. The CDR3 nucleotides read TGTGCCAGTAGTACTTCAGGGAGGAGCGGTTCGAGCAATCAGCCCCAGCATTTT. It translates to CASSTSGRSGSSNQPQHF.